A single sample gave rise to the 30 T cell receptor beta chains below, sequenced in a study of radiotherapy plus CTLA-4 blockade in lung cancer. Here immunoSEQ multiplex PCR was the method, and the copy in TCRdb shows in-frame clones only, minus some. Here the sample spans about 49,000 clones, roughly 81% being singletons. The sample consisted of peripheral blood, taken from a patient treated with radiotherapy plus ipilimumab. These receptor sequences come from a human donor with non-small cell lung cancer whose response to radiotherapy plus ipilimumab could not be evaluated.

V is TRBV5-1 and J is TRBJ2-1, with 9 bases aligning to TRBD2. Trimming took 6 bases from V and 3 from J; bases not matched to a gene: 7. Germline V CDR1 and CDR2: SGHRS, YFSETQ. The CDR3 totals 15 residues. CDR3 amino acids: CASTLRAGGYNEQFF. CDR3 nucleotide sequence: TGCGCCAGCACCCTGAGAGCGGGAGGCTACAATGAGCAGTTCTTC.

The chain is built from TRBV7-3 and TRBJ2-6; D is perhaps TRBD2 (6 bases). The length of the CDR3 is 16 residues. Trimming pared 4 bases from V and 0 bases from J, leaving 10 bases between. Looked up from germline, CDR1 is SGHTA and CDR2 is FQGTGA. CDR3 sequence: CASSSGLISGANVLTF. The CDR3 DNA reads as TGTGCCAGCAGCTCGGGACTGATCTCTGGGGCCAACGTCCTGACTTTC.

V gene TRBV19 combines with J gene TRBJ2-7, with TRBD2 matching 11 bases. V shed 6 bases, J shed 0 bases, and the junction held 10 bases outside the gene matches. Germline CDR1 reads LNHDA; CDR2 reads SQIVND (reference sequence). CDR3 size: 17 residues. CDR3 residues: CASSRPGLADSSYEQYF. The CDR3 DNA reads TGTGCCAGTAGCCGACCGGGACTAGCGGACAGCTCCTACGAGCAGTACTTC. The full variable domain, its missing parts supplied by reference TRBV19 and TRBJ2-7, is DGGITQSPKYLFRKEGQNVTLSCEQNLNHDAMYWYRQDPGQGLRLIYYSQIVNDFQKGDIAEGYSVSREKKESFPLTVTSAQKNPTAFYLCASSRPGLADSSYEQYFGPGTRLTVT.

The chain links TRBV5-4 to TRBJ2-7; 9 positions agree with TRBD2. Losses at the gene ends were 4 bases for V and 7 bases for J; bases not matched to a gene: 9. The CDR3 contains 14 residues. Germline CDR1 reads SGHNT; CDR2 reads YYREEE (reference sequence). The CDR3 DNA sequence: TGTGCCAGCAGCCTCGGCGGGGGGGCAAGGGAGCAGTACTTC. This translates into CASSLGGGAREQYF.

This clone has just a few counts. The rearrangement uses TRBV29-1 and TRBJ1-2, with 7 bases that match TRBD1. V dropped 1 base and J dropped 4; count of bases not matched to a gene: 9. The CDR3 runs 15 residues. Per the germline V gene, CDR1 is SQVTM and CDR2 is ANQGSEA. The CDR3 region is CSVEGLGGKGYGYTF. The DNA for the CDR3 is TGCAGCGTTGAAGGACTAGGGGGCAAGGGCTATGGCTACACCTTC.

This sequence joins TRBV7-2 and TRBJ2-1; 8 bases match TRBD1. The germline V gene encodes CDR1 SGHTA and CDR2 FQGNSA. Unmatched junction bases numbered 5, after V lost 6 bases and J lost 7 bases. The CDR3 is 13 amino acids. CDR3 nucleotides: TGTGCCAGCAGTGAAAGACAGGGGAATGAGCAGTTCTTC. This codes for CASSERQGNEQFF. Full variable domain (missing parts from reference TRBV7-2 and TRBJ2-1): GAGVSQSPSNKVTEKGKDVELRCDPISGHTALYWYRQSLGQGLEFLIYFQGNSAPDKSGLPSDRFSAERTGGSVSTLTIQRTQQEDSAVYLCASSERQGNEQFFGPGTRLTVL.

In this sample, this clone turned up a few times. V usage is TRBV28 and J usage is TRBJ1-2, with 8 bases matching TRBD1. The CDR3 covers 16 residues. CDR1 and CDR2 from the germline V gene are MDHEN and SYDVKM. V dropped 2 bases and J dropped 4; count of bases not matched to a gene: 9. CDR3 coding DNA: TGTGCCAGCAGTTTAAGGCGGACAGGGAGTTCCTATGGCTACACCTTC. It translates to CASSLRRTGSSYGYTF.

V gene TRBV29-1 combines with J gene TRBJ2-7; D perhaps matches TRBD2 (5 bases). Germline V CDR1 and CDR2: SQVTM, ANQGSEA. This CDR3 comprises 13 residues. The germline V and J ends were trimmed by 6 bases and 3 bases, with 15 bases remaining between them. The CDR3 coding sequence is TGCAGCGTCCAGGACTCACGGCTCTACGAGCAGTACTTC. Protein sequence: CSVQDSRLYEQYF.

The chain has TRBV11-2 and TRBJ2-7; no reliable D call. Trimming cost V 1 base and J 1 base, with 5 bases left between them. The germline gives CDR1 SGHAT, CDR2 FQNNGV. This CDR3 contains 13 residues. CDR3 residues: CASSLVVSYEQYF. The CDR3 region has the DNA TGTGCCAGCAGCTTAGTCGTATCCTACGAGCAGTACTTC.

The J gene is TRBJ2-1, the V gene TRBV28; tentative D call: TRBD2 (6 bases). Between the trimmed V and J ends, which lost 2 bases and 7 bases, there was a span of 18 bases. Germline-derived CDR1 and CDR2 are MDHEN and SYDVKM. This CDR3 contains 16 residues. The chain's CDR3 is CASSLVATSHFNEQFF. CDR3 nucleotide sequence: TGTGCCAGCAGTTTAGTTGCGACTAGTCATTTTAATGAGCAGTTCTTC.

This chain connects TRBV28 to TRBJ2-5, with 12 positions matching TRBD2. In germline, CDR1 is MDHEN, CDR2 SYDVKM. J gave up 5 bases and V 6 bases, and 16 bases lay outside the gene matches. This CDR3 comprises 18 residues. This CDR3 reads CASSPPPGLAGPFETQYF. The CDR3 DNA sequence: TGTGCCAGCAGCCCCCCCCCAGGACTAGCGGGACCCTTTGAGACCCAGTACTTC.

The chain links TRBV27 to TRBJ2-7, with D tentatively TRBD1 (6 bases). With 6 bases removed from V and 7 bases from J, the gap between germline ends came to 16 bases. Germline loops: CDR1 MNHEY, CDR2 SMNVEV (reference sequence). CDR3 length equals 13 residues. The CDR3 loop is CASRSRDTREQYF. The CDR3 coding sequence is TGTGCCAGCAGGTCCCGGGACACGAGGGAGCAGTACTTC.

The rearrangement uses TRBV19 and TRBJ1-5, with TRBD1 matching 10 bases. Per the germline V gene, CDR1 is LNHDA and CDR2 is SQIVND (reference sequence). V trimming: 7 bases; J trimming: 8 bases; junction bases outside the gene matches: 8. CDR3 length equals 14 residues. This chain's CDR3 is CASNLRGTGEPQHF. As DNA, the CDR3 is TGTGCCAGTAATTTGAGGGGGACAGGGGAGCCCCAGCATTTT.

The chain carries TRBV27 and TRBJ2-1, with 9 nucleotides matching TRBD1. The CDR3 loop spans 16 amino acids. CDR1 is MNHEY and CDR2 is SMNVEV in the germline V gene (reference sequence). The V and J ends lost 4 bases and 0 bases, in that order; junction bases with no gene match: 4. CDR3 nucleotides: TGTGCCAGCAGTTCCTCGACAGGGGGCTCCTACAATGAGCAGTTCTTC. This codes for CASSSSTGGSYNEQFF.

The V and J genes are TRBV9 and TRBJ2-1; TRBD1 is a possible D gene (6 bases). CDR1 SGDLS and CDR2 YYNGEE come from the germline V gene. This CDR3 has 16 residues. Deletions cut 1 base from V and 0 bases from J, with 11 bases between. CDR3 amino acids: CASSVLGHSSYNEQFF. For the CDR3, the DNA is TGTGCCAGCAGCGTACTGGGACACAGCTCCTACAATGAGCAGTTCTTC.

The chain uses TRBV25-1 and TRBJ1-1; 7 bases align to TRBD1. Germline-derived CDR1 and CDR2 are MGHDK and SYGVNS. The ends lost 3 bases at V and 3 bases at J; junction bases unmatched: 7. The CDR3 extends over 15 amino acids. The CDR3, as DNA: TGTGCCAGCAGTGACCGGGACAGTCGAGACACTGAAGCTTTCTTT. It is translated as CASSDRDSRDTEAFF.

The chain joins TRBV7-9 to TRBJ1-6; possibly TRBD1 for D (6 bases). Trimming removed 4 bases from V and 0 bases from J, with 13 bases in between. Germline-derived CDR1 and CDR2 are SEHNR and FQNEAQ (reference sequence). The CDR3 sequence is 17 residues long. CDR3 sequence (DNA): TGTGCCAGCAGCTCGCAGGGGACGAGCTCCTATAATTCACCCCTCCACTTT. The encoded protein is CASSSQGTSSYNSPLHF. The full variable domain, rest sourced from reference TRBV7-9 and TRBJ1-6, is DTGVSQNPRHKITKRGQNVTFRCDPISEHNRLYWYRQTLGQGPEFLTYFQNEAQLEKSRLLSDRFSAERPKGSFSTLEIQRTEQGDSAMYLCASSSQGTSSYNSPLHFGNGTRLTVT.

V gene TRBV27 combines with J gene TRBJ2-3, with TRBD2 matching over 10 bases. The junction had 7 bases not matched to a gene; V was cut back by 5 bases and J by 5 bases. Germline CDR1 is MNHEY and CDR2 is SMNVEV (reference sequence). The CDR3 has 15 amino acids. For the CDR3, the DNA is TGTGCCAGCAGTCCACCTAGCGGGAGTGAAGATACGCAGTATTTT. Translating gives CASSPPSGSEDTQYF.

The chain recombines TRBV7-2 with TRBJ2-3; TRBD2 agrees at 9 bases. Germline CDR1 is SGHTA and CDR2 is FQGNSA. The trim removed 2 bases at V and 3 bases at J, leaving 3 bases unmatched. The CDR3 covers 15 residues. The CDR3 reads CASSLSSGDTDTQYF. CDR3 coding DNA: TGTGCCAGCAGCTTATCTAGCGGGGATACAGATACGCAGTATTTT.

This chain uses TRBV7-2 with TRBJ2-7; tentatively, D is TRBD1 (6 bases). V lost 6 bases, J lost 3 bases, and 15 bases lay in between. The germline V gene has CDR1 SGHTA and CDR2 FQGNSA. This CDR3 spans 14 amino acids. This CDR3 reads CASSPAGTSYEQYF. CDR3 coding DNA: TGTGCCAGCAGTCCCGCCGGGACAAGCTACGAGCAGTACTTC. Complete variable domain (other parts from reference TRBV7-2 and TRBJ2-7): GAGVSQSPSNKVTEKGKDVELRCDPISGHTALYWYRQSLGQGLEFLIYFQGNSAPDKSGLPSDRFSAERTGGSVSTLTIQRTQQEDSAVYLCASSPAGTSYEQYFGPGTRLTVT.

The chain links TRBV5-8 to TRBJ1-5; D uncertain. There are 15 residues in the CDR3. Trimming removed 4 bases from V and 1 base from J, with 12 bases in between. The V gene's germline CDR1 is SGHTS and CDR2 YDEGEE. Here the CDR3 reads CASSPSVVSNQPQHF. Written as DNA, the CDR3 is TGTGCCAGCAGCCCGTCGGTGGTAAGCAATCAGCCCCAGCATTTT.

The count of this clone is one. The V and J genes are TRBV19 and TRBJ2-1; 11 bases map to TRBD2. The germline gives CDR1 LNHDA, CDR2 SQIVND (reference sequence). The CDR3 has 16 amino acids. After removal of 3 bases from V and 4 bases from J, the junction contained 5 bases not matched to a gene. The CDR3 DNA follows: TGTGCCAGTAGTATCCTGGGACTAGCGGATTACAATGAGCAGTTCTTC. Amino acid sequence: CASSILGLADYNEQFF.

The V call is TRBV29-1, the J call TRBJ2-3, with 8 bases aligning to TRBD2. This CDR3 is 16 amino acids long. Germline assignment: CDR1 SQVTM and CDR2 ANQGSEA. V gave up 0 bases and J gave up 7 bases; unmatched junction bases: 12. CDR3 nucleotides: TGCAGCGTTGAAGACAGTGCGGGAGGTTCAAGGTATACGCAGTATTTT. This gives the protein CSVEDSAGGSRYTQYF.

This chain joins TRBV27 and TRBJ1-1; 7 bases line up with TRBD1. The CDR3 consists of 15 residues. Germline V gene lookup returns CDR1 MNHEY and CDR2 SMNVEV (reference sequence). The V gene end was trimmed by 2 bases and the J gene end by 4 bases; junction bases not matched to a gene: 7. The CDR3 spells CASSLNRQGGTEAFF. The CDR3 DNA follows: TGTGCCAGCAGTTTAAACAGACAGGGTGGCACTGAAGCTTTCTTT.

The V and J genes are TRBV28 and TRBJ1-3; no clear D gene. Trimming removed 6 bases at V and 3 bases at J, with 9 bases between. The length of the CDR3 is 13 residues. The V gene's germline CDR1 is MDHEN and CDR2 SYDVKM. The CDR3 is CASRPQYGNTIYF. The CDR3 DNA is TGTGCCAGCAGACCGCAGTATGGAAACACCATATATTTT.

This clone appeared once. The chain joins TRBV7-9 to TRBJ1-1; a possible D gene is TRBD1 (5 bases). Trimming took off 2 bases at V and 3 bases at J, with 16 bases between the two ends. This CDR3 region has 16 residues. Germline CDR1 SEHNR, CDR2 FQNEAQ (reference sequence). CDR3 loop: CASSLRSGRGDTEAFF. The CDR3 nucleotides are TGTGCCAGCAGCTTACGGTCAGGGAGGGGAGACACTGAAGCTTTCTTT.

This clone has a handful of counts. The chain recombines TRBV2 with TRBJ2-7, with D possibly being TRBD1 (6 bases). Germline lookup yields CDR1 SNHLY and CDR2 FYNNEI. This CDR3 spans 12 amino acids. Trimming shortened V by 6 bases and J by 4 bases, and 10 bases separated the two germline ends. CDR3 sequence reads: CASSKTGYEQYF. CDR3 sequence (DNA): TGTGCCAGCAGCAAAACAGGGTACGAGCAGTACTTC.

This chain joins TRBV28 and TRBJ2-7, with a weak D call TRBD1 (5 bases). There are 16 residues in the CDR3. V lost 5 bases to trimming and J lost 3 bases, with 20 bases between them. The germline V gene encodes CDR1 MDHEN and CDR2 SYDVKM. The CDR3: CASSKGGASLHYEQYF. CDR3 in DNA: TGTGCCAGCAGTAAAGGTGGGGCGTCACTTCACTACGAGCAGTACTTC.

The chain employs TRBV19 and TRBJ1-2; 8 bases match TRBD1. The germline gives CDR1 LNHDA, CDR2 SQIVND (reference sequence). The trim removed 3 bases at V and 8 bases at J, leaving 5 bases unmatched. The length of the CDR3 is 13 residues. This CDR3 is CASSIQGARGYTF. CDR3 DNA sequence: TGTGCCAGTAGTATTCAGGGGGCGCGAGGCTACACCTTC.

The V and J genes are TRBV6-1 and TRBJ1-1; the D gene is possibly TRBD1 (6 bases). V dropped 0 bases and J dropped 4 bases, with 12 bases sitting between them. The CDR3 is 15 residues long. Germline V lookup: CDR1 MNHNS, CDR2 SASEGT. CDR3 region: CASSEAGVGGTEAFF. CDR3 nucleotide sequence: TGTGCCAGCAGTGAAGCGGGGGTAGGGGGCACTGAAGCTTTCTTT.